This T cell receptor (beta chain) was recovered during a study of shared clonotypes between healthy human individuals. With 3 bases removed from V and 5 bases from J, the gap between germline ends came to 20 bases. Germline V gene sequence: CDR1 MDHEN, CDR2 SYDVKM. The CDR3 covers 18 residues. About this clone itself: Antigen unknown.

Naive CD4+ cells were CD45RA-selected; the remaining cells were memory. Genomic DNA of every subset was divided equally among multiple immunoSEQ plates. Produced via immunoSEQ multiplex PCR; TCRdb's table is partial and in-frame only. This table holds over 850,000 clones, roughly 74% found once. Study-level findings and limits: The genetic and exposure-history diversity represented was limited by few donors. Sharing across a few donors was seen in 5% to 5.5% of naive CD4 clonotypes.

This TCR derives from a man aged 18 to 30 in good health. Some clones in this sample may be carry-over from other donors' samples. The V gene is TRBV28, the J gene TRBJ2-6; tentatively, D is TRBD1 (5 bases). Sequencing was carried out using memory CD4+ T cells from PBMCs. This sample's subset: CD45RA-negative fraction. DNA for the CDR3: TGTGCCAGCAGTTTCTCGATTGGTGGGGCCTTGAGGGCCAACGTCCTGACTTTC. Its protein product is CASSFSIGGALRANVLTF.